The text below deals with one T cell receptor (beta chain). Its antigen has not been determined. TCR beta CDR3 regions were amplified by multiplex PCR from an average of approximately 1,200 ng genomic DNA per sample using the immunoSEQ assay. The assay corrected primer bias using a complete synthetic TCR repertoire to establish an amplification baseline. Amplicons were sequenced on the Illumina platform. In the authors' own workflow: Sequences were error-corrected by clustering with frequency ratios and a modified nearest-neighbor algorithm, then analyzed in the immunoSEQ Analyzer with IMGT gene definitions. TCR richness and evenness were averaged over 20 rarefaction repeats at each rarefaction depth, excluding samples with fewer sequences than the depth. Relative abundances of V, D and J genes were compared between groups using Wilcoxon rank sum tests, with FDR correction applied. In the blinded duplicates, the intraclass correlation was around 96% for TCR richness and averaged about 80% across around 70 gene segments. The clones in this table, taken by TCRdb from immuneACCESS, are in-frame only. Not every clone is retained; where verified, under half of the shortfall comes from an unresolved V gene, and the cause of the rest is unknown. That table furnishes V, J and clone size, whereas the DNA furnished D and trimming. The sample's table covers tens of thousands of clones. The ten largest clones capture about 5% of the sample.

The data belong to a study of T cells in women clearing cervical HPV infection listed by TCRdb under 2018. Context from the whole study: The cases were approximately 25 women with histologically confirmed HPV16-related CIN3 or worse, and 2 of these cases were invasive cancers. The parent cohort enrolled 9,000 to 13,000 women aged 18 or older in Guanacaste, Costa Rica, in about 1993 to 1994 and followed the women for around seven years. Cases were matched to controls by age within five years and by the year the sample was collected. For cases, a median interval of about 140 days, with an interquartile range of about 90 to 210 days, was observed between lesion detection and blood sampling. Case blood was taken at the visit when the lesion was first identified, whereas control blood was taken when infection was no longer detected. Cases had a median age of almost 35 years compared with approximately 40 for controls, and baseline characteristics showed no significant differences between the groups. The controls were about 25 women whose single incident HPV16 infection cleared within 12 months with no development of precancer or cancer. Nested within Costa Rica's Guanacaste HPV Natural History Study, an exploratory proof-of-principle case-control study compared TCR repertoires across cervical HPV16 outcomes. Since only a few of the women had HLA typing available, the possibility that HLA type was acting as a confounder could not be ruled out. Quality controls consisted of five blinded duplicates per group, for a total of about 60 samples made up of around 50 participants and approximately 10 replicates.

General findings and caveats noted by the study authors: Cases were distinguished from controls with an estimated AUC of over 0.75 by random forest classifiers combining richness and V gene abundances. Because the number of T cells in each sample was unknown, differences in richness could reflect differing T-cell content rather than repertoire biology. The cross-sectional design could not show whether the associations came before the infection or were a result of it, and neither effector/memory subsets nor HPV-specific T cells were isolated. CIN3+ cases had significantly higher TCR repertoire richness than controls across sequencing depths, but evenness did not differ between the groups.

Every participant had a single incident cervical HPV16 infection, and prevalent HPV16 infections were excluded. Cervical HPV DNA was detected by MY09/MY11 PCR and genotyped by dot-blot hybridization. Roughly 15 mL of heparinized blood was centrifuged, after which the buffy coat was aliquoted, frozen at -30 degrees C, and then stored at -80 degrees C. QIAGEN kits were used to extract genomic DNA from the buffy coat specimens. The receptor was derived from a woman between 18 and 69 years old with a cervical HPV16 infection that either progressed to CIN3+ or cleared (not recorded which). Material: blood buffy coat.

The CDR3 reads CASSEGTGGYYGYTF. The CDR3 DNA, read in part, is TGTGCCAGCAGCGAAGGGACAGGGGGGTACTATGGC. The chain is assembled from TRBV11-2 and TRBJ1-2, with 11 bases aligning to TRBD1. The CDR3 extends 3 residues past the end of the read, so its final part is completed from the germline J gene. Measured from the cysteine to the phenylalanine, the CDR3 is 15 residues long. The DNA has 36 bases, all within the CDR3, and is read from base 1. CDR1 and CDR2 were assigned from the germline V gene as SGHAT and FQNNGV. Germline trimming: 5 bases from V, 3 bases from J; junction bases outside gene matches: 5. When the CDR3 is completed using the reference TRBV11-2 and TRBJ1-2 genes on either side, the full variable domain is EAGVAQSPRYKIIEKRQSVAFWCNPISGHATLYWYQQILGQGPKLLIQFQNNGVVDDSQLPKDRFSAERLKGVDSTLKIQPAKLEDSAVYLCASSEGTGGYYGYTFGSGTRLTVV.